The 6 T cell receptor beta chains below all came from one sample that was sequenced in a study of cytomegalovirus exposure and HLA in healthy donors. It was with 60 Vbeta and 13 Jbeta primers that the PCR ran. Here immunoSEQ multiplex PCR was the method, and the copy in TCRdb shows in-frame clones only, minus some. The repertoire table contains 25,000 to 40,000 clones. The sample comprised PBMCs. These receptors all come from a woman aged 40 to 50 in good health and CMV-seropositive.

The chain couples TRBV30 to TRBJ2-1; D gene uncertain. Trimming removed 3 bases from V and 0 bases from J, with 6 bases in between. Looked up from germline, CDR1 is GTSNPN and CDR2 is SVGIG (reference sequence). The CDR3 runs to 13 residues. CDR3 amino acids: CAWSWASYNEQFF. The CDR3 DNA reads as TGTGCCTGGAGCTGGGCCTCCTACAATGAGCAGTTCTTC. Variable domain in full (rest from reference TRBV30 and TRBJ2-1): SQTIHQWPATLVQPVGSPLSLECTVEGTSNPNLYWYRQAAGRGLQLLFYSVGIGQISSEVPQNLSASRPQDRQFILSSKKLLLSDSGFYLCAWSWASYNEQFFGPGTRLTVL.

Regarding this clone: Relative to the germline gene, one junction end is altered; a read error may explain this. Other DNA sequences in the sample encode the same CDR3. The genes are TRBV7-2 and TRBJ1-1; 7 bases align to TRBD1. From germline, CDR1 is SGHTA and CDR2 FQGNSA. This CDR3 has 10 residues. The CDR3, as DNA: TGTGCAAGCGGCCTCTATGGGGACAGTTTT. Residues: CASGLYGDSF.

The V call is TRBV7-9, the J call TRBJ1-4; 8 bases fit TRBD1. The CDR3 spans 14 residues. Germline CDR1 SEHNR, CDR2 FQNEAQ (reference sequence). V lost 5 bases, J lost 8 bases, and 7 bases stayed unmatched. Here the CDR3 reads CASSLGDRREKLFF. As DNA, the CDR3 is TGTGCCAGCAGCCTGGGGGACAGGCGGGAAAAACTGTTTTTT.

The V and J genes are TRBV5-1 and TRBJ2-7; 7 positions agree with TRBD1. Germline V gene data show CDR1 as SGHRS and CDR2 as YFSETQ. The length of the CDR3 is 14 residues. V was pared by 0 bases and J by 5 bases, with 5 bases of the junction left unmatched. CDR3 residues: CASSLGQGVHEQYF. CDR3 in DNA: TGCGCCAGCAGCTTGGGACAGGGAGTCCACGAGCAGTACTTC.

This clone is classed as large (0.1 to 1%) by frequency. The chain couples TRBV5-1 to TRBJ2-7; no clear D gene. V was cut by 0 bases and J by 1 base, with 8 bases left in between. This CDR3 contains 14 residues. Germline CDR1 and CDR2: SGHRS and YFSETQ. The CDR3 DNA reads TGCGCCAGCAGCTTGGATGCAGGTTCCTACGAGCAGTACTTC. As protein: CASSLDAGSYEQYF.

V gene TRBV19 combines with J gene TRBJ2-1; D may be TRBD1 (5 bases). V was shortened by 2 bases and J by 2 bases, with 7 bases between the two germline ends. Germline V gene sequence: CDR1 LNHDA, CDR2 SQIVND (reference sequence). This CDR3 region has 14 residues. The CDR3 coding sequence is TGTGCCAGTAGTATACAGGGCCCCTACAATGAGCAGTTCTTC. This gives the protein CASSIQGPYNEQFF. The whole variable domain, filled in from reference TRBV19 and TRBJ2-1, reads DGGITQSPKYLFRKEGQNVTLSCEQNLNHDAMYWYRQDPGQGLRLIYYSQIVNDFQKGDIAEGYSVSREKKESFPLTVTSAQKNPTAFYLCASSIQGPYNEQFFGPGTRLTVL.